Below, one TCR beta chain is given with its context. Antigen specificity is unknown. TCR alpha and TCR beta cDNA libraries carrying sample barcodes and UMIs were produced by 5'RACE using constant-segment primers. MiXCR, applied by TCRdb to the 5' RACE reads, yields one record per CDR3 protein. Found here are about 340,000 distinct CDR3 sequences, approximately 21% of them singletons; the top ten hold approximately 12%. This entry is derived from a study of T-cell memory formation after mild COVID-19. Study in general: TCR clusters were mostly donor specific.

The CDR3 contains 15 residues. CDR1 is SGDLS, CDR2 YYNGEE, per germline. The ends were cut back, 5 bases at V and 0 bases at J, with 12 bases in the middle. General observations from the study: Clones contracting over day 15 to 85 were CD4/CD8 balanced, with later expanders leaning CD4+. Cross-reactive memory apparently joined, as some responding clones appeared in pre-infection memory.

The sequenced sample consisted of PBMCs or a T cell subset sorted from them (not recorded which). The TCR sequence derives from an adult woman who had mild COVID-19 (a few samples of this study predate the infection). Cell type and time point are not known. The rearrangement joins TRBV9 to TRBJ1-3; no clear D. CDR3 protein: CASRSSGSSGNTIYF. The CDR3 coding sequence is TGTGCCAGCAGGAGTAGCGGATCCTCTGGAAACACCATATATTTT.